This passage covers 29 T cell receptor beta chains from one sample sequenced in a study of blood T cell repertoires in COVID-19. Measured with immunoSEQ multiplex PCR; TCRdb has only the in-frame clones, and not every one. Found here are under 150,000 clones, over 80% of them singletons; the top ten hold 2% to 2.5%. What was sequenced was peripheral blood. The source of these receptors is a man aged 30 to 39 with acute or convalescent COVID-19.

Points on this clone: Other DNA sequences in the same sample also yield this CDR3. This chain connects TRBV7-9 to TRBJ1-2, with D unresolved. V lost 5 bases, J lost 8 bases, and 9 bases lay in between. In germline, CDR1 is SEHNR, CDR2 FQNEAQ (reference sequence). The CDR3 runs to 11 residues. The CDR3 spells CASSPGRGYTF. CDR3 bases: TGTGCCAGCAGCCCCGGCAGGGGCTACACCTTC. Together with reference TRBV7-9 and TRBJ1-2, the CDR3 gives the full variable domain: DTGVSQNPRHKITKRGQNVTFRCDPISEHNRLYWYRQTLGQGPEFLTYFQNEAQLEKSRLLSDRFSAERPKGSFSTLEIQRTEQGDSAMYLCASSPGRGYTFGSGTRLTVV.

On this clone itself: Because the CDR3 is missing its conserved closing phenylalanine or tryptophan, this is likely a read error. It is unclear where the CDR3 begins or ends on the DNA, so no DNA is shown, and the CDR3 is as TCRdb lists it. CDR3 amino acids: CASSLERGD. The chain has TRBV5-1 and TRBJ2-7; the D call in the table, TRBD2, was not verified against the DNA. Per germline, CDR1 SGHRS and CDR2 YFSETQ. Ends included, the CDR3 has 9 residues.

The rearrangement joins TRBV5-1 to TRBJ2-1; D remains ambiguous. This CDR3 spans 12 amino acids. The germline CDR1 and CDR2 sequences are SGHRS and YFSETQ. The V and J ends lost 0 bases and 9 bases respectively, with 7 bases between them. CDR3 in amino acids: CASSLDSLEQFF. The CDR3 DNA is TGCGCCAGCAGCTTGGACTCCCTTGAGCAGTTCTTC.

The CDR3 protein is CASSLRGQPQHF. For the CDR3, the DNA is TGTGCCAGCAGCTTGCGGGGACAGCCCCAGCATTTT. This sequence joins TRBV5-6 and TRBJ1-5; D is undetermined. CDR1 is SGHDT, CDR2 YYEEEE, per germline. There are 12 residues in the CDR3. V shed 1 base and J shed 7 bases, with 6 bases lying between them.

The chain links TRBV3-1 (or the pseudogene TRBV3-2) to TRBJ2-1; 9 nucleotides match TRBD2. There are 15 residues in the CDR3. Trimming at V came to 0 bases and at J to 8 bases, leaving 5 bases not matched to a gene. Germline V gives CDR1 LGHDT, CDR2 YNNKEL (reference sequence). The CDR3 is CASSQDAGGPDEQFF. CDR3 sequence (DNA): TGTGCCAGCAGCCAAGATGCGGGAGGGCCCGATGAGCAGTTCTTC.

The chain is built from TRBV10-3 and TRBJ1-3; the match to TRBD1 covers 7 bases. V was clipped by 0 bases and J by 2 bases; unmatched bases: 7. CDR1 and CDR2 from the germline V gene are ENHRY and SYGVKD. This CDR3 has 17 amino acids. The CDR3 reads CAISESAGTVTGNTIYF. The CDR3 nucleotides read TGTGCCATCAGTGAGTCGGCCGGGACAGTAACTGGAAACACCATATATTTT.

This chain links TRBV18 with TRBJ2-6, with D perhaps matching TRBD1 (5 bases). The CDR3 extends over 16 amino acids. Germline V gives CDR1 KGHSH, CDR2 LQKENI. The V end was cut by 3 bases, the J end by 4 bases, with 13 bases between. The CDR3 region has the DNA TGTGCCAGCTCACCCACAGGCTATGAGGGGGCCAACGTCCTGACTTTC. This encodes CASSPTGYEGANVLTF.

The V and J genes are TRBV21-1 and TRBJ2-3; the table's D call TRBD2 went unverified against the DNA. TRBV21-1 is a listed pseudogene. The CDR3 covers 18 residues. DNA for the CDR3: TGTGCCAGCAGCATGAGAATCGGACTAGCGGGAGAAGCAGATACGCAGTATTTT. Translated, it gives CASSMRIGLAGEADTQYF.

This CDR3 is CASKSRDRGSEKLFF. In DNA form, the CDR3 reads TGTGCCAGCAAGAGCCGGGACAGGGGGAGTGAAAAACTGTTTTTT. The rearrangement uses TRBV6-5 and TRBJ1-4; TRBD1 matches 11 bases. This CDR3 spans 15 amino acids. The V gene's germline CDR1 is MNHEY and CDR2 SVGAGI. The ends lost 7 bases at V and 7 bases at J; junction bases unmatched: 8.

This chain joins TRBV28 and TRBJ1-2; TRBD1 matches 9 bases. Trimming removed 4 bases from V and 4 bases from J; junction bases left unmatched: 16. The CDR3 spans 18 residues. Germline loops: CDR1 MDHEN, CDR2 SYDVKM. DNA of the CDR3: TGTGCCAGCAGTTCGACCGGGACAGGGTCCCTACACTTCTATGGCTACACCTTC. Amino acids: CASSSTGTGSLHFYGYTF.

The chain joins TRBV27 to TRBJ1-2; 8 bases line up with TRBD1. V gave up 6 bases and J gave up 5 bases; unmatched junction bases: 11. From germline, CDR1 is MNHEY and CDR2 SMNVEV (reference sequence). This CDR3 region has 15 residues. DNA for the CDR3: TGTGCCAGCAGCCCCATTGACAGGGGTCGGTATGGCTACACCTTC. It specifies CASSPIDRGRYGYTF.

The gene calls are TRBV7-9 and TRBJ1-2; TRBD1 might be the D (6 bases). V dropped 5 bases and J dropped 4 bases, with 20 bases sitting between them. CDR1 and CDR2 (germline): SEHNR, FQNEAQ (reference sequence). This CDR3 has 16 residues. The CDR3, as DNA: TGTGCCAGCAGCGAAAGCCGGGACGGGGGGCCCTATGGCTACACCTTC. Amino acid sequence: CASSESRDGGPYGYTF.

This chain uses TRBV3-1 (or the pseudogene TRBV3-2) with TRBJ2-7; perhaps TRBD2 as D (6 bases). CDR1 is LGHDT, CDR2 YNNKEL, per germline (reference sequence). Trimming shortened V by 1 base and J by 11 bases, and 15 bases separated the two germline ends. The CDR3 has 13 amino acids. CDR3 nucleotides: TGTGCCAGCAGCCAAGGGATAACGGGAGTGGAGTACGTC. It codes for CASSQGITGVEYV.

The chain carries TRBV5-1 and TRBJ1-1; D gene unclear. Trimming left V 4 bases short and J 6 bases short, with 16 bases between. CDR3 size: 14 residues. In germline, CDR1 is SGHRS, CDR2 YFSETQ. CDR3 DNA sequence: TGCGCCAGCAGCCTTGGCGGTACGACGTCTGAAGCTTTCTTT. This codes for CASSLGGTTSEAFF.

The chain combines TRBV7-2 with TRBJ1-2, with 10 bases that match TRBD1. V gave up 1 base and J gave up 7 bases; unmatched junction bases: 3. This CDR3 region has 14 residues. CDR1 is SGHTA, CDR2 FQGNSA, per germline. The CDR3 region has the DNA TGTGCCAGCAGCTTAGGACAGGGGGCGACTGGCTACACCTTC. Translation gives CASSLGQGATGYTF.

J is TRBJ1-5 and V is TRBV7-2; D unresolved. There are 14 residues in the CDR3. Germline V gene data show CDR1 as SGHTA and CDR2 as FQGNSA. V was shortened by 3 bases and J by 2 bases, with 8 bases between the two germline ends. The CDR3 DNA sequence: TGTGCCAGCAGCTTCGGGAGTGGCAATCAGCCCCAGCATTTT. Translation: CASSFGSGNQPQHF.

The V gene is TRBV9, the J gene TRBJ1-2; 8 nucleotides line up with TRBD1. V was pared by 3 bases and J by 5 bases, with 6 bases of the junction left unmatched. The CDR3 is 14 residues long. The germline CDR1 and CDR2 sequences are SGDLS and YYNGEE. The CDR3 coding sequence is TGTGCCAGCAGCGGTAGGACAGGGAGGTATGGCTACACCTTC. It translates to CASSGRTGRYGYTF.

The table lists this clone with a few counts. V and J are TRBV30 and TRBJ1-2; 7 bases match TRBD1. Germline V gives CDR1 GTSNPN, CDR2 SVGIG (reference sequence). The CDR3 totals 13 residues. V trimming: 2 bases; J trimming: 2 bases; junction bases outside the gene matches: 2. The CDR3 coding sequence is TGTGCCTGGAGTCGGGACAGCAACTATGGCTACACCTTC. Translating it yields CAWSRDSNYGYTF.

This chain connects TRBV11-2 to TRBJ2-7; 8 bases agree with TRBD2. The V segment lost 5 bases and the J segment 2 bases; nucleotides outside the gene matches: 8. CDR1 and CDR2 from the germline V gene are SGHAT and FQNNGV. The CDR3 consists of 15 residues. DNA of the CDR3: TGTGCCAGCAGCGAAGGCTTAGCGGGGCCCTACGAGCAGTACGTC. This encodes CASSEGLAGPYEQYV.

This chain links TRBV6-2 or TRBV6-3 with TRBJ2-5; TRBD1 aligns across 7 bases. With 6 bases clipped from V and 5 bases from J, the junction kept 9 bases outside the gene matches. The CDR3 runs to 14 residues. The germline V gene encodes CDR1 MNHEY and CDR2 SVGEGT. The CDR3 sequence: CASSHQGVGETQYF. In DNA form, the CDR3 reads TGTGCCAGCAGCCACCAGGGGGTCGGGGAGACCCAGTACTTC.

This clone was detected once. The J gene is TRBJ1-5, the V gene TRBV30; TRBD1 agrees at 8 bases. This CDR3 is built from 15 residues. Germline CDR1 and CDR2: GTSNPN and SVGIG (reference sequence). V was clipped by 2 bases and J by 3 bases; unmatched bases: 6. CDR3 residues: CAWSTRDRPNQPQHF. CDR3 DNA: TGTGCCTGGAGTACGAGGGACAGGCCCAATCAGCCCCAGCATTTT.

The table lists this clone with a few counts. V and J are TRBV6-1 and TRBJ1-3; D gene ambiguous. The V and J ends lost 1 base and 2 bases respectively, with 6 bases between them. Germline V CDR1 and CDR2: MNHNS, SASEGT. CDR3 length: 14 amino acids. CDR3 residues: CASSEGSTGNTIYF. In DNA, the CDR3 is TGTGCCAGCAGTGAAGGTAGTACTGGAAACACCATATATTTT.

The chain couples TRBV10-3 to TRBJ1-4; tentative D call: TRBD1 (5 bases). Germline CDR1 and CDR2: ENHRY and SYGVKD. V lost 2 bases and J lost 5, with 12 bases in between. The CDR3 extends over 15 amino acids. The CDR3 sequence is CAISEGRGKNEKLFF. For the CDR3, the DNA is TGTGCCATCAGTGAGGGACGGGGGAAGAATGAAAAACTGTTTTTT.

This chain joins TRBV7-9 and TRBJ1-2; the D is unclear. Per germline, CDR1 SEHNR and CDR2 FQNEAQ (reference sequence). The V end lost 5 bases, the J end lost 0 bases, and 7 bases lay between the germline ends. The CDR3 spans 13 residues. The CDR3 coding sequence is TGTGCCAGCAGCCCCCAATCTAACTATGGCTACACCTTC. Its protein product is CASSPQSNYGYTF.

The V and J genes are TRBV7-9 and TRBJ1-4, with D hard to call. This CDR3 region has 14 residues. V was pared by 7 bases and J by 1 base, with 10 bases between. Germline V gene data show CDR1 as SEHNR and CDR2 as FQNEAQ (reference sequence). CDR3 DNA sequence: TGTGCCAGCATCCGACGGAGAACTAATGAAAAACTGTTTTTT. Protein sequence: CASIRRRTNEKLFF.

This clone was picked up one time. V usage is TRBV7-8 and J usage is TRBJ2-5; a possible D gene is TRBD2 (6 bases). CDR1 and CDR2 (germline): SGHVS, FQNEAQ. Trimming removed 3 bases at V and 3 bases at J, with 11 bases between. CDR3 length: 14 amino acids. DNA for the CDR3: TGTGCCAGCAGCTTGGGAGTAGCGGAAGAGACCCAGTACTTC. Translating gives CASSLGVAEETQYF.

The chain uses TRBV4-1 and TRBJ2-7; weak D call: TRBD2 (6 bases). The CDR3 runs 17 residues. Germline V gives CDR1 MGHRA, CDR2 YSYEKL. The ends were cut back, 1 base at V and 6 bases at J, with 22 bases in the middle. The CDR3 DNA sequence: TGCGCCAGCAGCCAAGTTCGAAGGGTAGCGGTTCCTTCCGAGCAGTACGTC. Translating gives CASSQVRRVAVPSEQYV.

This clone was recorded once. The V and J genes are TRBV6-2 or TRBV6-3 and TRBJ2-7; 7 bases line up with TRBD2. The CDR3 runs to 14 residues. Per germline, CDR1 MNHEY and CDR2 SVGEGT. The J segment lost 2 bases and the V segment lost 2 bases, leaving 3 bases of the junction unmatched. This CDR3 reads CASSYVGGAYEQYF. DNA for the CDR3: TGTGCCAGCAGTTACGTGGGAGGGGCCTACGAGCAGTACTTC.

This chain links TRBV7-2 with TRBJ2-1, with 8 positions matching TRBD2. V shed 0 bases and J 7 bases; nucleotides not matched to a gene: 8. The length of the CDR3 is 16 residues. The germline V gene encodes CDR1 SGHTA and CDR2 FQGNSA. CDR3 protein: CASSLALGGGLNEQFF. The CDR3 coding sequence is TGTGCCAGCAGCTTAGCGCTCGGGGGGGGCCTGAATGAGCAGTTCTTC.